Listed below are T cell receptor beta chains from one sample, sequenced in a study of shared clonotypes between healthy human individuals. Produced via immunoSEQ multiplex PCR; TCRdb's table is partial and in-frame only. The table lists under 1,900,000 clones, approximately 98.5% of them singletons. The sequencing input was naive CD4+ T cells sorted from blood. These receptors originate from a man aged 30-40 years in good health. The CDR3 runs from the conserved cysteine through the conserved F or W. Fields, in order: clone size, J gene, V gene, D gene, CDR3 protein, CDR3 DNA. The D gene is left open where the match is weak. The listing skips clone size in some rows; elsewhere it reads once, few, many or a size class.

abundance: NA
j_gene: TRBJ2-7
v_gene: TRBV5-4
d_gene: TRBD1
CDR3aa: CASSSRDSSYEQYF
CDR3nt: TGTGCCAGCAGCTCGAGGGACAGCTCCTACGAGCAGTACTTC

abundance: once
j_gene: TRBJ1-2
v_gene: TRBV7-8
d_gene: NA
CDR3aa: CASSLGPGYTF
CDR3nt: TGTGCCAGCAGCTTAGGCCCCGGCTACACCTTC

abundance: NA
j_gene: TRBJ1-5
v_gene: TRBV27
d_gene: NA
CDR3aa: CASNRDKGELQPQHF
CDR3nt: TGTGCCAGTAACCGGGACAAGGGGGAATTGCAGCCCCAGCATTTT

abundance: NA
j_gene: TRBJ2-7
v_gene: TRBV28
d_gene: TRBD2
CDR3aa: CASRESGRAPGEQYF
CDR3nt: TGTGCCAGCAGAGAAAGCGGGAGGGCCCCCGGGGAGCAGTACTTC

abundance: NA
j_gene: TRBJ2-1
v_gene: TRBV7-2
d_gene: NA
CDR3aa: CASSLESAGYTRSYNEQFF
CDR3nt: TGTGCCAGCAGCTTAGAGTCAGCTGGATATACCCGCTCCTACAATGAGCAGTTCTTC

abundance: once
j_gene: TRBJ2-1
v_gene: TRBV5-5
d_gene: NA
CDR3aa: CASSLVGGNSYNEQFF
CDR3nt: TGTGCCAGCAGCTTGGTGGGCGGGAACTCCTACAATGAGCAGTTCTTC

abundance: NA
j_gene: TRBJ2-2
v_gene: TRBV11-3
d_gene: NA
CDR3aa: CASSLVLGYGGELFF
CDR3nt: TGTGCCAGCAGCTTAGTGTTGGGTTATGGCGGGGAGCTGTTTTTT

abundance: NA
j_gene: TRBJ2-4
v_gene: TRBV7-9
d_gene: NA
CDR3aa: CASNRAVPDIQYF
CDR3nt: TGTGCCAGCAACCGGGCGGTTCCGGACATTCAGTACTTC

abundance: NA
j_gene: TRBJ2-2
v_gene: TRBV18
d_gene: TRBD1
CDR3aa: CASSPRQGDGGELFF
CDR3nt: TGTGCCAGCTCACCGAGACAGGGCGATGGCGGGGAGCTGTTTTTT

abundance: few
j_gene: TRBJ2-1
v_gene: TRBV7-3
d_gene: NA
CDR3aa: CASSPDPRTVGEQFF
CDR3nt: TGTGCCAGCAGCCCGGATCCAAGGACTGTGGGTGAGCAGTTCTTC

abundance: once
j_gene: TRBJ1-5
v_gene: TRBV6-1
d_gene: NA
CDR3aa: CASSPAGNNQPQHF
CDR3nt: TGTGCCAGCTCCCCCGCAGGGAACAATCAGCCCCAGCATTTT

abundance: few
j_gene: TRBJ2-7
v_gene: TRBV10-3
d_gene: NA
CDR3aa: CAISEYLGEGEQYF
CDR3nt: TGTGCCATCAGTGAGTATCTAGGGGAAGGCGAGCAGTACTTC

abundance: NA
j_gene: TRBJ2-7
v_gene: TRBV7-2
d_gene: NA
CDR3aa: CASSLDIFADEQYF
CDR3nt: TGTGCCAGCAGCTTAGACATATTCGCGGACGAGCAGTACTTC

abundance: NA
j_gene: TRBJ2-1
v_gene: TRBV6-5
d_gene: TRBD1
CDR3aa: CASRTGWSHNEQFF
CDR3nt: TGTGCCAGCAGGACAGGGTGGTCACACAATGAGCAGTTCTTC

abundance: NA
j_gene: TRBJ2-3
v_gene: TRBV5-1
d_gene: TRBD1
CDR3aa: CASSPGQSRFTDTQYF
CDR3nt: TGCGCCAGCAGCCCGGGACAGTCTCGGTTCACAGATACGCAGTATTTT